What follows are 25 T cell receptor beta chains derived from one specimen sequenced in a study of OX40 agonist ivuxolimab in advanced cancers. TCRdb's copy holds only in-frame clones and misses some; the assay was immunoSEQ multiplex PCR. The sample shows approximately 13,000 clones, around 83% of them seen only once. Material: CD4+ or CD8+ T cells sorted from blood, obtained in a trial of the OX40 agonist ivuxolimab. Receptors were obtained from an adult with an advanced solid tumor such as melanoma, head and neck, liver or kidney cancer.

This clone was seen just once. The CDR3 protein is CASSQVIGDEQYF. Written as DNA, the CDR3 is TGCGCCAGCAGCCAAGTAATCGGTGACGAGCAGTACTTC. The chain has TRBV4-1 and TRBJ2-7, with no clear D. Trimming pared 1 base from V and 5 bases from J, leaving 9 bases between. Germline values: CDR1 MGHRA, CDR2 YSYEKL. The CDR3 has 13 residues.

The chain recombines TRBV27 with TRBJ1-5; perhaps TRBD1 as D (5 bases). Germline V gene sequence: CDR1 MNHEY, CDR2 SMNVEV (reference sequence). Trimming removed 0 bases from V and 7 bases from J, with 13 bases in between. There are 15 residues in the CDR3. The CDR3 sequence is CASSLSPGGDQPQHF. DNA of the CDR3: TGTGCCAGCAGTTTATCACCCGGAGGGGACCAGCCCCAGCATTTT.

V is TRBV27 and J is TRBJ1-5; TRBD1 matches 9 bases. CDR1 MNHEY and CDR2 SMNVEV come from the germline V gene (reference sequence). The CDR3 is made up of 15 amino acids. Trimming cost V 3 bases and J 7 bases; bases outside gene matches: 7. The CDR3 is CASSFGTGLEQPQHF. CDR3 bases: TGTGCCAGCAGTTTCGGGACAGGGTTGGAACAGCCCCAGCATTTT.

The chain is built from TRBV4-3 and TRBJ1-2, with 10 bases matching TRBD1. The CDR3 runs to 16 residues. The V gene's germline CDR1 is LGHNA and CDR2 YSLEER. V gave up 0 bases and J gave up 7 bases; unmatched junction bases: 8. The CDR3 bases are TGCGCCAGCAGCCAAGATCGGACAGGGGGTTTGAGTGGCTACACCTTC. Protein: CASSQDRTGGLSGYTF.

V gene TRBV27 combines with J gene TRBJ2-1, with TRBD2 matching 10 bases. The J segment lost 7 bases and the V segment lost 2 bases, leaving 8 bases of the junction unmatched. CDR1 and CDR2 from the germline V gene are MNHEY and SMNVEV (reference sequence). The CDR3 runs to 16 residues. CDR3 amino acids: CASSLRISGRWNEQFF. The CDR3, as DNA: TGTGCCAGCAGTTTACGTATTAGCGGGAGGTGGAATGAGCAGTTCTTC.

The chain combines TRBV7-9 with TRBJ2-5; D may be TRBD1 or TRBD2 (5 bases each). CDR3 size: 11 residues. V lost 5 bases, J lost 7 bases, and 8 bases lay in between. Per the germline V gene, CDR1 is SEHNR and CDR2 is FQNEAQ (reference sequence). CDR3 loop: CASSLGGTQYF. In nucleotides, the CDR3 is TGTGCCAGCAGCCTTGGGGGGACCCAGTACTTC.

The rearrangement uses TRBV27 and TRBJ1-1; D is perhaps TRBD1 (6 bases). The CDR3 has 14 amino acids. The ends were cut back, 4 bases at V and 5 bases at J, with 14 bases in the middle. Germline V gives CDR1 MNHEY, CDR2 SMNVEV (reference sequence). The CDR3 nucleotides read TGTGCCAGCAGTTCCGCAGGGGTTACGACTGAAGCTTTCTTT. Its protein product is CASSSAGVTTEAFF.

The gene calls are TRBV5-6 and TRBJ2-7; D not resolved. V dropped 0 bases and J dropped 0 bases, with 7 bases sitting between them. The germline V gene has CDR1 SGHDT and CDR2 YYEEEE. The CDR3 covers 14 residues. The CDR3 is CASSLGESSYEQYF. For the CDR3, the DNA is TGTGCCAGCAGCTTGGGTGAGAGCTCCTACGAGCAGTACTTC.

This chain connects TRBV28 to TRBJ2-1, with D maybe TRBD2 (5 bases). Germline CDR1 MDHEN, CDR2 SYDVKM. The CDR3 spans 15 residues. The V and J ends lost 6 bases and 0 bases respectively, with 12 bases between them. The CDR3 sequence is CASRIGVSSYNEQFF. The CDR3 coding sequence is TGTGCCAGCAGGATCGGGGTTAGCTCCTACAATGAGCAGTTCTTC.

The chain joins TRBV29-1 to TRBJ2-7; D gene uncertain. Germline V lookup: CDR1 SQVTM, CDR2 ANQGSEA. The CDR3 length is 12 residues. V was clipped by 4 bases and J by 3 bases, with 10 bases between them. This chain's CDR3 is CSVVGANYEQYF. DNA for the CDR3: TGCAGCGTTGTGGGTGCGAACTACGAGCAGTACTTC.

CDR3 in DNA: TGTGCCAGCAGCTTACAGGGGGCTCAGCCCCAGCATTTT. It is translated as CASSLQGAQPQHF. This sequence joins TRBV5-6 and TRBJ1-5; 9 nucleotides align to TRBD1. V shed 2 bases, J shed 6 bases, and the junction held 0 bases outside the gene matches. Germline V CDR1 and CDR2: SGHDT, YYEEEE. CDR3 length equals 13 residues.

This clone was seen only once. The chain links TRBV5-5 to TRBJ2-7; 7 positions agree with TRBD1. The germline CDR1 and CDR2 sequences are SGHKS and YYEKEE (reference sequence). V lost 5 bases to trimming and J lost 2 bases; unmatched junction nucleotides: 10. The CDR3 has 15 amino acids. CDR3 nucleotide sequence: TGTGCCAGCAGACCAACGACAGGGAAAACCTACGAGCAGTACTTC. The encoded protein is CASRPTTGKTYEQYF.

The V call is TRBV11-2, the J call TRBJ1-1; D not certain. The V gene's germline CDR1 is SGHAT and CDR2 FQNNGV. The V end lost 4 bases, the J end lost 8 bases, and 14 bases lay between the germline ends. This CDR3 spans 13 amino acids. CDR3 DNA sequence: TGTGCCAGCAGCTCCCCAGGCAGAGGGGAAGCTTTCTTT. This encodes CASSSPGRGEAFF.

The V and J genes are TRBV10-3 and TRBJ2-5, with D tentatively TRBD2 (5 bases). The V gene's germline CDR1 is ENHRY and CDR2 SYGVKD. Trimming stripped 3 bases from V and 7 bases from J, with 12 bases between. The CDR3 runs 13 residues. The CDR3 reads CAISDEGRVTQYF. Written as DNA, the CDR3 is TGTGCCATCAGTGACGAGGGTAGGGTGACCCAGTACTTC.

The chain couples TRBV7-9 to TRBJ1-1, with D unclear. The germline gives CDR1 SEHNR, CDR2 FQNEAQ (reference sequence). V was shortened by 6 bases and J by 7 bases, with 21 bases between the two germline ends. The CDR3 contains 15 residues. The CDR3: CASRSELGAYDEAFF. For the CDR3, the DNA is TGTGCCAGCAGATCCGAACTTGGAGCATATGATGAAGCTTTCTTT.

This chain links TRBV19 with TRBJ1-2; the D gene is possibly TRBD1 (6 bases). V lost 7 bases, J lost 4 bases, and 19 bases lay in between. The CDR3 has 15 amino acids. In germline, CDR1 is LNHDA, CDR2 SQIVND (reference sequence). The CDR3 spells CASKWSSGGAYGYTF. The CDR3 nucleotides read TGTGCCAGTAAATGGTCATCGGGGGGCGCCTATGGCTACACCTTC.

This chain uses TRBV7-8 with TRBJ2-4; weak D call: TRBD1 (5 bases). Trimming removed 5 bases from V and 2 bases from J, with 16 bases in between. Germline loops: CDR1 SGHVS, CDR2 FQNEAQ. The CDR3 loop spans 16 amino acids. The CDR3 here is CASSRYERGTKNIQYF. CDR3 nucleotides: TGTGCCAGCAGCCGTTATGAAAGGGGAACCAAAAACATTCAGTACTTC.

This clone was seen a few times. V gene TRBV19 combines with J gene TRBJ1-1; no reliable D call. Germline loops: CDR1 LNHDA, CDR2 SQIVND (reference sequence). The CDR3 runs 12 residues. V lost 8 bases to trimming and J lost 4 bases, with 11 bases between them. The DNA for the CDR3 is TGTGCCAGTCAGATCTTGGGCACTGAAGCTTTCTTT. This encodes CASQILGTEAFF.

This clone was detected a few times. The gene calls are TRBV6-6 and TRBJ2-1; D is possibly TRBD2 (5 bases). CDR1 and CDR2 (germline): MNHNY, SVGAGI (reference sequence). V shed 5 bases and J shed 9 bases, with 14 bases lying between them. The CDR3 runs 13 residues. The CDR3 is CASSITSRAEQFF. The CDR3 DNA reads TGTGCCAGCAGTATAACTAGTCGTGCTGAGCAGTTCTTC.

The CDR3 DNA sequence: TGTGCCAGCAGTGAAGCGGGTTGGACAGGGCCAAACTCTAACGAGCAGTACTTC. This sequence encodes CASSEAGWTGPNSNEQYF. The chain has TRBV6-1 and TRBJ2-7; TRBD1 aligns across 8 bases. Germline trimming cut 0 bases from V and 5 bases from J; bases unmatched to any gene: 15. Germline V gene lookup returns CDR1 MNHNS and CDR2 SASEGT. CDR3 length equals 18 residues.

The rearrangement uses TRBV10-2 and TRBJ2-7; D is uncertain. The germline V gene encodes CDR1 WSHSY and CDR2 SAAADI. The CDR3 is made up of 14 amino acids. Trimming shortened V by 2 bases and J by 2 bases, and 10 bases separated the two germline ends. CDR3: CASSESSYPYEQYF. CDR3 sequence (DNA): TGCGCCAGCAGTGAGAGTTCCTATCCCTACGAGCAGTACTTC.

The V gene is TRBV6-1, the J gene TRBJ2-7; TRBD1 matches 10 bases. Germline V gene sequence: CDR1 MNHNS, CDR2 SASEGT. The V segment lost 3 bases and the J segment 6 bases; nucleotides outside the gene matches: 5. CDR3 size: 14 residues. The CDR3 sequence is CASSDGTGAREQYF. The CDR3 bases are TGTGCCAGCAGTGATGGGACAGGGGCTCGCGAGCAGTACTTC.

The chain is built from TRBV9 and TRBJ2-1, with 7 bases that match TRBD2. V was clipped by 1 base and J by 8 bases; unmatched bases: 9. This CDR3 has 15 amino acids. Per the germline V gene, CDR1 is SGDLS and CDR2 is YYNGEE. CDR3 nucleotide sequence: TGTGCCAGCAGCGTAAATGGGGGGGTAGCGGATGAGCAGTTCTTC. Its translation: CASSVNGGVADEQFF. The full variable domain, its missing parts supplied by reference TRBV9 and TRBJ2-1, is DSGVTQTPKHLITATGQRVTLRCSPRSGDLSVYWYQQSLDQGLQFLIQYYNGEERAKGNILERFSAQQFPDLHSELNLSSLELGDSALYFCASSVNGGVADEQFFGPGTRLTVL.

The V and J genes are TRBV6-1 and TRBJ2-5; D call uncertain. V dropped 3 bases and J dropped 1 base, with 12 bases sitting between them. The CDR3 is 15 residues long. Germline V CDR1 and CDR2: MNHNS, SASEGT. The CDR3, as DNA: TGTGCCAGCAGTGACACAAGGAAGGGCCAAGAGACCCAGTACTTC. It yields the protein CASSDTRKGQETQYF.

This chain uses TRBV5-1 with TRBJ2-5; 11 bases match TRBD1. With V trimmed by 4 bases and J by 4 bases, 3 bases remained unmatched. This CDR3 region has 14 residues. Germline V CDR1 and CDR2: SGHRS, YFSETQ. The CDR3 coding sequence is TGCGCCAGCAGCACGGGACAGGGGGGAGAGACCCAGTACTTC. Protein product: CASSTGQGGETQYF.